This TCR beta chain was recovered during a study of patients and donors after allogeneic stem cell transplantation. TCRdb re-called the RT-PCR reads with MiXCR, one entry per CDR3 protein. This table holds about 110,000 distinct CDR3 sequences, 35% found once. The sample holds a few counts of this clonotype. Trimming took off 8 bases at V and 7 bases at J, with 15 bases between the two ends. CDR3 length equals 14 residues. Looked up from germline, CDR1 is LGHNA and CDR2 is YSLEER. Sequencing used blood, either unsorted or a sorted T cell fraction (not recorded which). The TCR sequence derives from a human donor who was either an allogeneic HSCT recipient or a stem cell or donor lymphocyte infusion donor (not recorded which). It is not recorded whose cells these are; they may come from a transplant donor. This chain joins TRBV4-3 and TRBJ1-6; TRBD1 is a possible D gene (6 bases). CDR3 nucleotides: TGCGCCAGCCGGGACACCCAAACGAATTCACCCCTCCACTTT. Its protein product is CASRDTQTNSPLHF.